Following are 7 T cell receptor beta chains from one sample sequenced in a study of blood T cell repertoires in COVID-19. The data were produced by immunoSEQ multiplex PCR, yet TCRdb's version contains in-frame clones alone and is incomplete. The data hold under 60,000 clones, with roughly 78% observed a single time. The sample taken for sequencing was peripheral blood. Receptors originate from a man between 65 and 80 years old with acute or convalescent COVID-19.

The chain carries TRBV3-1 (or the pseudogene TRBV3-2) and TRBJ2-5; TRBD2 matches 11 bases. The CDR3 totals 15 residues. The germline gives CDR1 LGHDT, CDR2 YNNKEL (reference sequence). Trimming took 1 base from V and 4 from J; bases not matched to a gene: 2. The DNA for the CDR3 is TGTGCCAGCAGCCAAGTCACTAGCGGGAGAGAGACCCAGTACTTC. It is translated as CASSQVTSGRETQYF.

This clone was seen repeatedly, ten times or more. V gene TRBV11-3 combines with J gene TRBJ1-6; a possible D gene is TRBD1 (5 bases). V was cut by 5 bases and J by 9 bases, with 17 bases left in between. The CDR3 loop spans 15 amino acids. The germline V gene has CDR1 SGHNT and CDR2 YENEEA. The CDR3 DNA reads TGTGCCAGCAGCCGTAGGGTAGGGGCTTCTTCACCCCTCCACTTT. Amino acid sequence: CASSRRVGASSPLHF.

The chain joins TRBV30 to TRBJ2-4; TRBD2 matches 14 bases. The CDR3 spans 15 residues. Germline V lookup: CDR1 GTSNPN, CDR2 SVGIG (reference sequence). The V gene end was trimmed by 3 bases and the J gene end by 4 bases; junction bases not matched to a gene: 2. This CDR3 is CAWRGLAGAKNIQYF. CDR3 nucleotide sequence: TGTGCCTGGAGGGGACTAGCGGGGGCTAAAAACATTCAGTACTTC. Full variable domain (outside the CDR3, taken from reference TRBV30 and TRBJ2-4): SQTIHQWPATLVQPVGSPLSLECTVEGTSNPNLYWYRQAAGRGLQLLFYSVGIGQISSEVPQNLSASRPQDRQFILSSKKLLLSDSGFYLCAWRGLAGAKNIQYFGAGTRLSVL.

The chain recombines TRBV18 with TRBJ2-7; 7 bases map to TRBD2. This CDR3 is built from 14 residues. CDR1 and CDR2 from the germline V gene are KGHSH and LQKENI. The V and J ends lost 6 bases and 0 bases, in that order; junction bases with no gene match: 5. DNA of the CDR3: TGTGCCAGCTCCACTAGCGTAGACTCCTACGAGCAGTACTTC. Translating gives CASSTSVDSYEQYF.

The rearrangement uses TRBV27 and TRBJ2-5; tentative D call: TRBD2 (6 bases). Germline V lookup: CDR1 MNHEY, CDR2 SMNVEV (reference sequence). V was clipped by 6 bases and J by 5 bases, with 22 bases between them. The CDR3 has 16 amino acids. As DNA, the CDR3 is TGTGCCAGCAGACGCGGGACCAGGGTTCGGGGGGAGACCCAGTACTTC. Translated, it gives CASRRGTRVRGETQYF.

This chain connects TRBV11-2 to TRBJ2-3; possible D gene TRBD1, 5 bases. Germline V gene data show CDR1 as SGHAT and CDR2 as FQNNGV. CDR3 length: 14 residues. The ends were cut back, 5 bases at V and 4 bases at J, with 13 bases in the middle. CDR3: CASSPYQGSDTQYF. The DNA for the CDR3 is TGTGCCAGCAGCCCGTACCAGGGATCAGATACGCAGTATTTT.

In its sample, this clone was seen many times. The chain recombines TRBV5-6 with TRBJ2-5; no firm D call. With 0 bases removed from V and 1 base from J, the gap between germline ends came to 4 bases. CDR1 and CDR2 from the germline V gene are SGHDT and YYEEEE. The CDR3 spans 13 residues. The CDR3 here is CASSLDIQETQYF. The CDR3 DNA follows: TGTGCCAGCAGCTTGGACATCCAAGAGACCCAGTACTTC.